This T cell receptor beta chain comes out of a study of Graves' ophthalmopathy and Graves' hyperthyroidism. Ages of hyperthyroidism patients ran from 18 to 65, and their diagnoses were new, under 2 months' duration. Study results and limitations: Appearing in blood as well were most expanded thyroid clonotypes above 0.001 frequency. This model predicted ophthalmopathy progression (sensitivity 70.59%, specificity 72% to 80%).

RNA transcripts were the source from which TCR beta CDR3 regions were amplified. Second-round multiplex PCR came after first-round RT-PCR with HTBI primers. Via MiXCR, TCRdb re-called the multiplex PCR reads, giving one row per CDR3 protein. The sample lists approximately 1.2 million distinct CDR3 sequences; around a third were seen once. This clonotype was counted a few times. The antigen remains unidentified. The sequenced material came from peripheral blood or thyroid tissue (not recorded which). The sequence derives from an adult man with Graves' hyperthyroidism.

The CDR3 DNA follows: TGCAGTGCTAGAGGGGGGGGACAGGGGTTCGGCGAGCAGTACTTC. Its protein product is CSARGGGQGFGEQYF. This chain uses TRBV20-1 with TRBJ2-7; 10 bases map to TRBD1. V was pared by 1 base and J by 6 bases, with 9 bases of the junction left unmatched. Germline-derived CDR1 and CDR2 are DFQATT and SNEGSKA (reference sequence). The CDR3 loop spans 15 amino acids.